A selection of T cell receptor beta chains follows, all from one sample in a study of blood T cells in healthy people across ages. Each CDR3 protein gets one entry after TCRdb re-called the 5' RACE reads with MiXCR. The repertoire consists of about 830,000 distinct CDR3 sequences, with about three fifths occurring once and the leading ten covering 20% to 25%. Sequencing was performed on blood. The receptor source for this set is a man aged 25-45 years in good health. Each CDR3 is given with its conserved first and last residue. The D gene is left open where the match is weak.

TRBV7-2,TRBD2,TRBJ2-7,CASSRLAGGGYYEQYF
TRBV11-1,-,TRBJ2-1,CASSSSDQTVYNEQFF
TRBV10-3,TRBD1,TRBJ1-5,CAISDPWNRTGRNQPQHF
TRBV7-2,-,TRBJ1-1,CASSRGGGDTEAFF
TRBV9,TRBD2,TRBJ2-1,CASSGPGTSGTNEQFF
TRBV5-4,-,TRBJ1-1,CASSLGQLEAFF
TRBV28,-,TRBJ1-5,CASNAAGGGQPQHF
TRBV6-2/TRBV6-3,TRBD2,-,CASSAGLAAYQETQYF
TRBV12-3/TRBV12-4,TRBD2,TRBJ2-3,CASSQLAGTADTQYF
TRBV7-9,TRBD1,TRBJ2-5,CASSLQGRGGPQYF
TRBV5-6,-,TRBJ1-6,CASSKRTAGSYNSPLHF
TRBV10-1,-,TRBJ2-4,CASSVQGDGIQYF
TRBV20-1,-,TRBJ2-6,CSAWTDRLHSGANVLTF
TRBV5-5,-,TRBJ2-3,CASSLAGVLADTQYF
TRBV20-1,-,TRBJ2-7,CSASSGSTYEQYF
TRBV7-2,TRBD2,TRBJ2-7,CASISFSGAYNEQYF
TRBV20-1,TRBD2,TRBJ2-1,CSATPHSGGRNEQFF
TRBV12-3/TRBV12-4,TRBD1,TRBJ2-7,CASSLLWTGGKYEQYF
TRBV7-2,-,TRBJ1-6,CASSSLDRRGNSPLHF
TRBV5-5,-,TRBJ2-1,CASSLRAEYNEQFF
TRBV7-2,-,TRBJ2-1,CASSLAFGSSGNEQFF
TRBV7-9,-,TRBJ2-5,CASSQVEGTQYF
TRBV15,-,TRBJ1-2,CATSGAGTNYGYTF
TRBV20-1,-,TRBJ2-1,CSARLDLNEQFF
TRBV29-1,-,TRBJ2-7,CSVGGGTSYEQYF
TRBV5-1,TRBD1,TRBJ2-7,CASSSGTGTGDPEQYF
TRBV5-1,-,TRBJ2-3,CASSLEASQALRTDTQYF
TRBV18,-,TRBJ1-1,CASSPNFGTTDTEAFF
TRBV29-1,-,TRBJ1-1,CSGQGRKNTEAFF
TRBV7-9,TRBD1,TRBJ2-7,CASSGRQGSEQYF
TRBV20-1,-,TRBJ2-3,CSATLGDTQYF
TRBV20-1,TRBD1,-,CSANPGQGLGEQYF
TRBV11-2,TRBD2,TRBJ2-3,CASSFQRGSFLYTDTQYF
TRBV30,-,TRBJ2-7,CAWSVTGNEQYF
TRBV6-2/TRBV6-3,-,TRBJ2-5,CASPPRARSPGETQYF
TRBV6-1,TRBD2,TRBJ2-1,CASISSGLAAQQFF
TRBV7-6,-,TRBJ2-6,CASSPFGTGTSGANVLTF
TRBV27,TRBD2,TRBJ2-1,CASSPGTSGRIDEQFF
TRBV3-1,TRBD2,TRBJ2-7,CASSLGAGPLSYEQYF
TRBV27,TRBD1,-,CASSGDRGYEQYF
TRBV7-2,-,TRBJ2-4,CASSLPETGDIQYF
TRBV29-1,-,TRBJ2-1,CSVKGVGSYNEQFF
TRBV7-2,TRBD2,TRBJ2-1,CASSPRTSGSHSGEQFF
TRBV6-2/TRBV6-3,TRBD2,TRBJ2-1,CASSLGLAYTYNEQFF
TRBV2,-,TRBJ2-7,CASSERGLGNEQYF
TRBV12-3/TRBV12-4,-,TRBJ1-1,CASSLSIWGEGTEAFF
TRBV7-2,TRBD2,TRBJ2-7,CASSLRGGRASTYEQYF
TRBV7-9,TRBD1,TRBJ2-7,CASSHRDRIYEQYF
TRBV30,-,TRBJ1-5,CAWSSPLGPQHF
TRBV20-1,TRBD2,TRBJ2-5,CSARDGTSGYNEQYF
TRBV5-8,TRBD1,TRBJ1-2,CAGQGIGGYTF
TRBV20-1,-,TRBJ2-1,CSASFALRGYNEQFF
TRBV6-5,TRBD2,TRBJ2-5,CASSYSGTSGLQETQYF